These 17 T cell receptor beta chains were all obtained from the same sample, sequenced in a study of neurological immune-mediated disorders. TCRdb re-called the 5' RACE reads through MiXCR, storing one row per CDR3 protein. The top ten hold around a tenth of the sample, which has 25,000 to 35,000 distinct CDR3 sequences, approximately 1.4% seen once. The sequenced sample was PBMCs. The receptors stem from a woman between 25 and 40 years old with multiple sclerosis.

The table lists this clonotype with many counts. The V call is TRBV5-1, the J call TRBJ1-6; 8 bases are a match to TRBD1. The CDR3 is 16 amino acids. Germline V CDR1 and CDR2: SGHRS, YFSETQ. V dropped 0 bases and J dropped 9; count of bases not matched to a gene: 8. The DNA of the CDR3 is TGCGCCAGCAGCTTGGCCTTTGAGACAGGGGCTTCACCCCTCCACTTT. Its translation: CASSLAFETGASPLHF.

This clonotype was detected ten times or more. This rearrangement joins TRBV7-7 to TRBJ2-3; D gene unclear. The V gene lost 5 bases and the J gene lost 4 bases, with 16 bases spanning the gap. Germline V lookup: CDR1 SSHAT, CDR2 FNYEAQ (reference sequence). The CDR3 is 15 amino acids. The DNA for the CDR3 is TGTGCCAGCAGCCCGGAGCACGGTGCCGCAGATACGCAGTATTTT. Amino acids: CASSPEHGAADTQYF. The full variable domain, with the rest looked up from reference TRBV7-7 and TRBJ2-3, is GAGVSQSPRYKVTKRGQDVTLRCDPISSHATLYWYQQALGQGPEFLTYFNYEAQPDKSGLPSDRFSAERPEGSISTLTIQRTEQRDSAMYRCASSPEHGAADTQYFGPGTRLTVL.

Ten or more counts support this clonotype. This rearrangement joins TRBV5-1 to TRBJ2-2, with D unresolved. The germline gives CDR1 SGHRS, CDR2 YFSETQ. This CDR3 region has 13 residues. V gave up 4 bases and J gave up 1 base, with 5 bases separating them. CDR3 sequence reads: CASSPMNTGELFF. The CDR3 bases are TGCGCCAGCAGCCCCATGAACACCGGGGAGCTGTTTTTT.

The table lists this clonotype with many counts. The V gene is TRBV5-5, the J gene TRBJ2-5, with no clear D. Germline V gene data show CDR1 as SGHKS and CDR2 as YYEKEE (reference sequence). V was clipped by 2 bases and J by 2 bases, with 7 bases between them. This CDR3 has 13 residues. This CDR3 reads CASSFRQQETQYF. The CDR3 nucleotides read TGTGCCAGCAGCTTTCGGCAGCAAGAGACCCAGTACTTC.

This clonotype was recorded at least ten times. V and J are TRBV7-9 and TRBJ1-6, with a weak D call TRBD1 (6 bases). Per germline, CDR1 SEHNR and CDR2 FQNEAQ (reference sequence). There are 16 residues in the CDR3. Trimming removed 5 bases from V and 3 bases from J, with 14 bases in between. The CDR3 DNA reads as TGTGCCAGCAGCCCCAGGGGCACGGACTATAATTCACCCCTCCACTTT. Encoded protein: CASSPRGTDYNSPLHF.

This clonotype was recorded at least ten times. The chain links TRBV7-9 to TRBJ2-7; D remains ambiguous. The V gene's germline CDR1 is SEHNR and CDR2 FQNEAQ (reference sequence). V shed 7 bases and J shed 2 bases, with 9 bases lying between them. This CDR3 is 12 amino acids long. CDR3 sequence reads: CASTRHPYEQYF. The DNA of the CDR3 is TGTGCCAGCACCCGACACCCCTACGAGCAGTACTTC.

This clonotype occurred many times. The chain couples TRBV12-3 or TRBV12-4 to TRBJ1-1; D is unresolved. The CDR3 is 12 amino acids. V dropped 6 bases and J dropped 6 bases, with 11 bases sitting between them. The CDR3 protein is CASSRGEAEAFF. The CDR3, as DNA: TGTGCCAGCAGCAGAGGTGAGGCTGAAGCTTTCTTT.

This clonotype was counted at least ten times. J is TRBJ2-5 and V is TRBV10-3; 9 bases are a match to TRBD1. In germline, CDR1 is ENHRY, CDR2 SYGVKD. The CDR3 totals 14 residues. After removal of 4 bases from V and 4 bases from J, the junction contained 4 bases not matched to a gene. The CDR3 DNA reads TGTGCCATCAGTGGTGTGGACAGGGGAGAGACCCAGTACTTC. Residues: CAISGVDRGETQYF.

This clonotype is categorized as medium-sized. The chain carries TRBV20-1 and TRBJ2-1; 8 positions agree with TRBD1. Trimming took 6 bases from V and 3 from J; bases not matched to a gene: 7. The CDR3 runs 14 residues. Germline V gives CDR1 DFQATT, CDR2 SNEGSKA (reference sequence). CDR3 amino acids: CSAERTGNYNEQFF. DNA of the CDR3: TGCAGTGCAGAAAGGACAGGGAACTACAATGAGCAGTTCTTC.

This clonotype was observed at least ten times. This rearrangement joins TRBV12-3 or TRBV12-4 to TRBJ1-1; no clear D. This CDR3 spans 14 amino acids. Trimming left V 3 bases short and J 4 bases short, with 12 bases between. CDR3 sequence (DNA): TGTGCCAGCAGTTTTAACCAGGTACTCACTGAAGCTTTCTTT. It encodes CASSFNQVLTEAFF.

At least ten counts were recorded for this clonotype. V is TRBV5-1 and J is TRBJ2-7; D possibly corresponds to TRBD2 (6 bases). Germline assignment: CDR1 SGHRS and CDR2 YFSETQ. Trimming shortened V by 0 bases and J by 4 bases, and 14 bases separated the two germline ends. This CDR3 comprises 15 residues. The CDR3 region has the DNA TGCGCCAGCAGCTTGGCTATTCAGGGAGGATACGAGCAGTACTTC. Its translation is CASSLAIQGGYEQYF.

This clonotype has ten or more counts. V is TRBV12-3 or TRBV12-4 and J is TRBJ1-3; TRBD1 matches at 8 bases. After removal of 5 bases from V and 4 bases from J, the junction contained 4 bases not matched to a gene. The CDR3 covers 14 residues. The CDR3 bases are TGTGCCAGCAGTACGACAGGGGCCGGAAACACCATATATTTT. It encodes CASSTTGAGNTIYF.

This clonotype showed up many times. The V call is TRBV10-3, the J call TRBJ2-3; 8 positions match TRBD1. After removal of 4 bases from V and 6 bases from J, the junction contained 3 bases not matched to a gene. CDR1 and CDR2 from the germline V gene are ENHRY and SYGVKD. This CDR3 region has 13 residues. CDR3 residues: CAISGQGSDTQYF. CDR3 coding DNA: TGTGCCATCAGTGGACAGGGGTCGGATACGCAGTATTTT.

This clonotype was found many times. The chain is built from TRBV5-6 and TRBJ1-5; TRBD1 might be the D (5 bases). The CDR3 spans 14 residues. Trimming took off 0 bases at V and 6 bases at J, with 10 bases between the two ends. Germline assignment: CDR1 SGHDT and CDR2 YYEEEE. CDR3 sequence (DNA): TGTGCCAGCAGCTTGGGTAGGGGAGGTCAGCCCCAGCATTTT. Translated: CASSLGRGGQPQHF.

By its share, this clonotype is medium-sized. The rearrangement uses TRBV4-3 and TRBJ2-1, with TRBD1 as a possible D gene (7 bases). Trimming took off 2 bases at V and 7 bases at J, with 12 bases between the two ends. From germline, CDR1 is LGHNA and CDR2 YSLEER. This CDR3 has 14 amino acids. The CDR3 bases are TGCGCCAGCAGCCAAACGACAGGGAGGAATGAGCAGTTCTTC. Its protein product is CASSQTTGRNEQFF.

The sample holds many counts of this clonotype. This chain connects TRBV7-2 to TRBJ2-5; D gene ambiguous. CDR3 size: 14 residues. The germline V and J ends were trimmed by 3 bases and 5 bases, with 13 bases remaining between them. Germline loops: CDR1 SGHTA, CDR2 FQGNSA. In DNA, the CDR3 is TGTGCCAGCAGCTTTAGGGTGTTGGGGGAGACCCAGTACTTC. It encodes CASSFRVLGETQYF.

At least ten counts were recorded for this clonotype. The chain uses TRBV6-5 and TRBJ1-2; D is possibly TRBD1 (6 bases). V was clipped by 6 bases and J by 4 bases, with 15 bases between them. This CDR3 comprises 14 residues. Germline CDR1 and CDR2: MNHEY and SVGAGI. In DNA form, the CDR3 reads TGTGCCAGCAGACAGGGAGTCGGGACCTATGGCTACACCTTC. It encodes CASRQGVGTYGYTF.